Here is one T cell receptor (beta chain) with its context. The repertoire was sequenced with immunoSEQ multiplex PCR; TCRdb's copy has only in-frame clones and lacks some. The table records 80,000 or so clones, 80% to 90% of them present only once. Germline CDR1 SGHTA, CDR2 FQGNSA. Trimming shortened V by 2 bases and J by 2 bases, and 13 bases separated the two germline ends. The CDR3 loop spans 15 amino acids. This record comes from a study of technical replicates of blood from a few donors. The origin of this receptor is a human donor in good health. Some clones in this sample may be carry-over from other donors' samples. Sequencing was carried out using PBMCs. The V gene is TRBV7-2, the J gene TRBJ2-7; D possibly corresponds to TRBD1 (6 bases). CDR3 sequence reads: CASSLSQDRAYEQYF. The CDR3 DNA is TGTGCCAGCAGCTTATCCCAGGACAGAGCCTACGAGCAGTACTTC.